These 18 T cell receptor beta chains were all obtained from the same sample, sequenced in a study of control samples from healthy donors and cancer patients. Method: immunoSEQ multiplex PCR; TCRdb's copy keeps in-frame clones and lacks some. The table has around 130,000 clones, 70% to 90% seen once. The sequenced material came from blood. The receptors come from a middle-aged man in good health.

This chain joins TRBV19 and TRBJ2-7, with 9 bases aligning to TRBD2. Germline CDR1 LNHDA, CDR2 SQIVND (reference sequence). The CDR3 consists of 15 residues. After removal of 5 bases from V and 3 bases from J, the junction contained 8 bases not matched to a gene. The CDR3 is CASSLAFSGGYEQYF. The DNA of the CDR3 is TGTGCCAGTAGTTTAGCCTTTAGCGGGGGCTACGAGCAGTACTTC.

The chain employs TRBV5-6 and TRBJ1-2, with D possibly TRBD1 on 5 matching bases. CDR1 and CDR2 (germline): SGHDT, YYEEEE. The CDR3 loop spans 14 amino acids. Trimming cost V 4 bases and J 5 bases, with 15 bases left between them. For the CDR3, the DNA is TGTGCCAGCAGCACATCAGGGTTTTGGTATGGCTACACCTTC. It encodes CASSTSGFWYGYTF.

The CDR3 nucleotides read TGTGCCAGCAGCCGCGGACTAGGCAGTCTCGAGCAGTACTTC. Its translation is CASSRGLGSLEQYF. The chain carries TRBV5-6 and TRBJ2-7; 7 positions agree with TRBD2. Looked up from germline, CDR1 is SGHDT and CDR2 is YYEEEE. Trimming took 4 bases from V and 6 from J; bases not matched to a gene: 10. This CDR3 comprises 14 residues.

The chain has TRBV24-1 and TRBJ2-7, with D possibly being TRBD1 or TRBD2 (5 bases each). This CDR3 has 15 amino acids. Germline V CDR1 and CDR2: KGHDR, SFDVKD. The ends were cut back, 6 bases at V and 0 bases at J, with 14 bases in the middle. The CDR3 nucleotides read TGTGCCACCAGTCCCGGGGACGGATACTCCTACGAGCAGTACTTC. Its translation is CATSPGDGYSYEQYF.

The V gene is TRBV10-2, the J gene TRBJ1-5, with D perhaps matching TRBD1 (5 bases). The germline CDR1 and CDR2 sequences are WSHSY and SAAADI. The CDR3 is made up of 14 amino acids. The germline V and J ends were trimmed by 2 bases and 3 bases, with 8 bases remaining between them. The CDR3 DNA is TGCGCCAGCAGTGAGACAGGACTCAATCAGCCCCAGCATTTT. It translates to CASSETGLNQPQHF.

CDR3 sequence: CAISPGHTAQETQYF. CDR3 DNA sequence: TGTGCCATCAGCCCCGGACATACAGCCCAAGAGACCCAGTACTTC. The chain links TRBV10-3 to TRBJ2-5; tentatively, D is TRBD1 (5 bases). The germline V gene has CDR1 ENHRY and CDR2 SYGVKD. Trimming stripped 6 bases from V and 1 base from J, with 15 bases between. The CDR3 is 15 amino acids.

On this clone: Other DNA sequences in the same sample also yield this CDR3. The rearrangement uses TRBV27 and TRBJ1-6; the D gene is possibly TRBD1 (5 bases). The CDR3 length is 13 residues. Trimming pared 4 bases from V and 6 bases from J, leaving 7 bases between. Germline V gene lookup returns CDR1 MNHEY and CDR2 SMNVEV (reference sequence). DNA of the CDR3: TGTGCCAGCAGTTCCAGGGTTAATTCACCCCTCCACTTT. As protein: CASSSRVNSPLHF.

The J gene is TRBJ1-4, the V gene TRBV19, with 7 bases that match TRBD1. Unmatched junction bases numbered 7, after V lost 6 bases and J lost 0 bases. The V gene's germline CDR1 is LNHDA and CDR2 SQIVND (reference sequence). The CDR3 sequence is 16 residues long. Here the CDR3 DNA reads TGTGCCAGTAGGACAGGGAACTCTGCAACTAATGAAAAACTGTTTTTT. This gives the protein CASRTGNSATNEKLFF.

V usage is TRBV21-1 and J usage is TRBJ1-2; the table gives TRBD1 as D, unverified against the DNA. TRBV21-1 has pseudogene status. This CDR3 spans 14 amino acids. The CDR3 region is CASSKKDTVCGYTF. CDR3 DNA: TGTGCCAGCAGCAAGAAGGACACCGTATGCGGCTACACCTTC.

The V and J genes are TRBV6-6 and TRBJ1-5, with D possibly being TRBD1 (6 bases). The CDR3 has 16 amino acids. Germline values: CDR1 MNHNY, CDR2 SVGAGI (reference sequence). The ends were cut back, 4 bases at V and 2 bases at J, with 15 bases in the middle. The CDR3 coding sequence is TGTGCCAGCAGTTCCCGTGCTGGGGGCGGCAATCAGCCCCAGCATTTT. Translating it yields CASSSRAGGGNQPQHF.

This sequence joins TRBV6-4 and TRBJ2-3; D is unresolved. Trimming stripped 2 bases from V and 6 bases from J, with 9 bases between. This CDR3 has 13 amino acids. Germline-derived CDR1 and CDR2 are MRHNA and SNTAGT. The CDR3 loop reads CASSDEVGDTQYF. CDR3 nucleotide sequence: TGTGCCAGCAGTGACGAGGTTGGGGATACGCAGTATTTT.

V usage is TRBV27 and J usage is TRBJ2-1; maybe TRBD2 (7 bases). Germline V CDR1 and CDR2: MNHEY, SMNVEV (reference sequence). Trimming removed 5 bases from V and 4 bases from J, with 18 bases in between. The CDR3 sequence is 16 residues long. The CDR3 region is CASSPATGGRYNEQFF. Here the CDR3 DNA reads TGTGCCAGCAGTCCGGCCACCGGGGGGCGGTACAATGAGCAGTTCTTC.

V is TRBV30 and J is TRBJ1-4; D gene ambiguous. Germline-derived CDR1 and CDR2 are GTSNPN and SVGIG (reference sequence). This CDR3 region has 13 residues. V was clipped by 7 bases and J by 0 bases, with 9 bases between them. The CDR3 DNA follows: TGTGCCTCCCACAGAGCAACTAATGAAAAACTGTTTTTT. This gives the protein CASHRATNEKLFF.

The chain is built from TRBV24-1 and TRBJ2-2; TRBD2 might be the D (6 bases). The V gene's germline CDR1 is KGHDR and CDR2 SFDVKD. Trimming left V 5 bases short and J 2 bases short, with 8 bases between. The CDR3 runs 14 residues. The CDR3 is CATSVGLNTGELFF. For the CDR3, the DNA is TGTGCCACCAGTGTAGGACTAAACACCGGGGAGCTGTTTTTT.

The V call is TRBV6-5, the J call TRBJ1-2; D is perhaps TRBD1 (5 bases). The ends were cut back, 5 bases at V and 2 bases at J, with 9 bases in the middle. The CDR3 is made up of 13 amino acids. The germline CDR1 and CDR2 sequences are MNHEY and SVGAGI. The DNA of the CDR3 is TGTGCCAGCAGTCGGGGCCTGAACTATGGCTACACCTTC. This codes for CASSRGLNYGYTF.

This chain connects TRBV5-1 to TRBJ2-2; D uncertain. The CDR3 extends over 14 amino acids. Germline V CDR1 and CDR2: SGHRS, YFSETQ. Trimming took off 3 bases at V and 5 bases at J, with 11 bases between the two ends. CDR3 loop: CASSYQVGTGELFF. The DNA of the CDR3 is TGCGCCAGCAGCTATCAGGTCGGGACCGGGGAGCTGTTTTTT.

The chain recombines TRBV7-3 with TRBJ2-1; 9 nucleotides line up with TRBD2. The CDR3 has 15 amino acids. Germline V gene lookup returns CDR1 SGHTA and CDR2 FQGTGA. With V trimmed by 5 bases and J by 7 bases, 9 bases remained unmatched. The CDR3 region is CASSLLAGPWNEQFF. The CDR3 nucleotides are TGTGCCAGCAGCCTTCTAGCGGGGCCATGGAATGAGCAGTTCTTC. Using reference TRBV7-3 and TRBJ2-1 for the parts outside the CDR3, the full variable domain is GAGVSQTPSNKVTEKGKYVELRCDPISGHTALYWYRQSLGQGPEFLIYFQGTGAADDSGLPNDRFFAVRPEGSVSTLKIQRTERGDSAVYLCASSLLAGPWNEQFFGPGTRLTVL.

In its sample, this clone was seen once. The V gene is TRBV2, the J gene TRBJ2-3; TRBD2 agrees at 11 bases. V lost 10 bases, J lost 0 bases, and 6 bases stayed unmatched. Germline lookup yields CDR1 SNHLY and CDR2 FYNNEI. The CDR3 is 15 amino acids. The CDR3 nucleotides read TGTGCCACTAGACTAGCGGGGTGGAGCACAGATACGCAGTATTTT. Encoded protein: CATRLAGWSTDTQYF.